This T cell receptor (beta chain) was captured by sequencing in a study of CD8+CD57+ T cells in acquired aplastic anemia. Study context: The study obtained an average of around 3.1 ug of DNA from sorted CD4+ and CD8+ cells. General study results and limits: A significant difference in CD8+ Simpson's diversity between patients and controls was not found. Found in both controls and patients were about 30 CD8+ CDR3 sequences.

Only patients with CD8+CD57+ cell expansion on flow cytometry were chosen for sequencing. Every patient presented with severe acquired aplastic anemia. Points on this clonotype: No antigen is known for it.

The V end was cut by 4 bases, the J end by 7 bases, with 23 bases between. Germline V CDR1 and CDR2: SQVTM, ANQGSEA. The length of the CDR3 is 16 residues. TCR beta VDJ and CDR3 were profiled, and genomic DNA was the template. TCRdb reprocessed the reads via MiXCR and lists one record per CDR3 protein. This sample has about 160,000 distinct CDR3 sequences; 71% occur once, and the top ten carry about 50%. This receptor was obtained from a human donor with aplastic anemia. The specimen sequenced was sorted CD4+, CD8+, or CD8+CD57+ T cells (not recorded which) from PBMCs. J is TRBJ2-1 and V is TRBV29-1; D is uncertain. CDR3 protein: CSVVSSRVRATNEQFF. CDR3 DNA sequence: TGCAGCGTTGTCTCCTCCCGGGTTCGGGCTACAAATGAGCAGTTCTTC.